This TCR beta chain derives from a study of T cell responses to AZD1222 COVID-19 vaccine. General study findings and limits: Females made up more of the donors, who were largely white British, and clonal diversity may have come out too low. Unmutated variant regions are reportedly targeted by nearly half of spike-specific TCRs.

Pooling was applied to second doses at about 4 or about 12 weeks. As for this clone: Its antigen remains unknown.

The protocol was immunoSEQ multiplex PCR, while the TCRdb copy is restricted to in-frame clones and leaves out a portion. The sample consists of 100,000 to 150,000 clones, under 95% of them appearing once. The specimen was peripheral blood, collected 28 days after the second AZD1222 dose. This clonotype originated in an adult who received the AZD1222 COVID-19 vaccine.

The CDR3 nucleotides are TGTGCCAGCAGCTTGTTTCGGAACTCTGGAAACACCATATATTTT. Its translation: CASSLFRNSGNTIYF. The chain has TRBV5-6 and TRBJ1-3; D gene ambiguous. Germline V gene data show CDR1 as SGHDT and CDR2 as YYEEEE. This CDR3 comprises 15 residues. Trimming took off 1 base at V and 0 bases at J, with 8 bases between the two ends.